This TCR beta chain stems from a study of blood T cells in healthy people across ages. General observations from the study: Age brought a roughly linear fall in TCR beta diversity measured per million T cells. Both higher diversity and more naive CD4+ cells marked long-lived donors when set against aged donors.

Isolation per sample recovered at least 7 million PBMCs. PCR was performed a second time for roughly 7 to 11 cycles using a sample-barcoded 5' primer and a J-beta primer mix. TCRdb itself ran the 5' RACE reads through MiXCR, one entry per CDR3 protein. This table has about 800,000 distinct CDR3 sequences, around a quarter appearing once. A remark on this clonotype: Its target is not known.

Another study also made use of these data, one on T cells of mothers and their children. From that report: Related pairs of mothers and children showed slightly higher, non-significant overlap versus unrelated pairs.

The sequence was collected from a boy between 10 and 17 years old in good health. The specimen was blood.

DNA for the CDR3: TGCGCCAGCAGCTTGGAGGCTAGCGGGAAAGGTCCAGATACGCAGTATTTT. Protein sequence: CASSLEASGKGPDTQYF. V and J are TRBV5-1 and TRBJ2-3, with 9 bases lining up with TRBD2. CDR1 and CDR2 from the germline V gene are SGHRS and YFSETQ. The V gene end was trimmed by 0 bases and the J gene end by 4 bases; junction bases not matched to a gene: 9. The CDR3 totals 17 residues.